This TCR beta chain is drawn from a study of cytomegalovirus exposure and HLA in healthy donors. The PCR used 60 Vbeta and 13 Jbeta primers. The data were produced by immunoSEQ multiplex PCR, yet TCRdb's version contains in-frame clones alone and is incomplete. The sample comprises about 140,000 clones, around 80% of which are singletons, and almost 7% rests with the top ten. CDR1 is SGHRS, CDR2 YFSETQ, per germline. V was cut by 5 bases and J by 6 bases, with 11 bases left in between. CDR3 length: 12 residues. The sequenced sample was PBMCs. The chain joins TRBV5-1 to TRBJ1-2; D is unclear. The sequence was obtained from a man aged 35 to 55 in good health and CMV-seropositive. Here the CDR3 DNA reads TGCGCCAGCAGGTTTGAGGGTGATGGCTACACCTTC. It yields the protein CASRFEGDGYTF.